This T cell receptor beta chain appears in the sequencing data of a study of blood T cell repertoires in COVID-19. V lost 2 bases and J 5 bases, leaving 13 bases between the germline ends. CDR1 ENHRY and CDR2 SYGVKD come from the germline V gene. The CDR3 sequence is 14 residues long. The assay was immunoSEQ multiplex PCR, and TCRdb's table has in-frame clones only and misses some. The data contain 93,000 or so clones, about 90% of them singletons. The sequence came from a human donor in a cohort sampled during active COVID-19. Sequenced input: peripheral blood. V and J are TRBV10-3 and TRBJ2-7, with D perhaps matching TRBD2 (5 bases). DNA of the CDR3: TGTGCCATCAGTGAGGGGAGAAGGAACGACGAGCAGTACTTC. Translated, it gives CAISEGRRNDEQYF.